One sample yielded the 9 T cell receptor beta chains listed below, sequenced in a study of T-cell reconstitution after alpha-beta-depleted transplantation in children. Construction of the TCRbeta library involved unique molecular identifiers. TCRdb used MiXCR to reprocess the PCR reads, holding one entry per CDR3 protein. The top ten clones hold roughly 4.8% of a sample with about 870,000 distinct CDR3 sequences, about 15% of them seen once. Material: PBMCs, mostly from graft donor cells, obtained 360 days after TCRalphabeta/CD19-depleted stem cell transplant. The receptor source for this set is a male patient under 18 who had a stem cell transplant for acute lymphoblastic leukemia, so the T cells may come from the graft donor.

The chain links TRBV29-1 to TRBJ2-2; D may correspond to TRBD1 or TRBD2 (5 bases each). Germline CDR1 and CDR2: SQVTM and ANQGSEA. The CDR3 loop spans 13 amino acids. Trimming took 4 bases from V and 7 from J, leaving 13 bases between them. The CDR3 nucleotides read TGCAGCGTTGGGAGAGGGGCCGGCGGGGAGCTGTTTTTT. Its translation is CSVGRGAGGELFF.

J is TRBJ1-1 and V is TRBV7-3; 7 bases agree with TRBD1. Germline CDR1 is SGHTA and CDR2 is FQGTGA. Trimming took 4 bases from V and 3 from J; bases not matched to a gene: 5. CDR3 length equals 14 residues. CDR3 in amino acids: CASSSTGVDTEAFF. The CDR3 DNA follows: TGTGCCAGCAGCTCCACAGGGGTGGACACTGAAGCTTTCTTT.

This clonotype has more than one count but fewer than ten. The CDR3, as DNA: TGTGCCAGCAGTTCCCTGGACAGGGAGAACACTGAAGCTTTCTTT. This sequence encodes CASSSLDRENTEAFF. The chain uses TRBV6-5 and TRBJ1-1, with 8 bases aligning to TRBD1. The CDR3 runs to 15 residues. J lost 1 base, V lost 4 bases, and 5 bases had no gene match. Germline CDR1 reads MNHEY; CDR2 reads SVGAGI.

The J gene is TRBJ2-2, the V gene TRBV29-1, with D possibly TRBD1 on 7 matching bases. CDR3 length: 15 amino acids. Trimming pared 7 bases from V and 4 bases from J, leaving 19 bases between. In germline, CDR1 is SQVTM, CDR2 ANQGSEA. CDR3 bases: TGCAGCGCCGGCTCCGGGACAGCGGGCACCGGGGAGCTGTTTTTT. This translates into CSAGSGTAGTGELFF.

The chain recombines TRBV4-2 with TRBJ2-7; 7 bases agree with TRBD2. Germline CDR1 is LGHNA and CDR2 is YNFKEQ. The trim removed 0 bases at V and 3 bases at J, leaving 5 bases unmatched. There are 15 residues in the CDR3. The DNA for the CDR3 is TGTGCCAGCAGCCAAGAGAGGACTAGTAGCTACGAGCAGTACTTC. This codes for CASSQERTSSYEQYF.

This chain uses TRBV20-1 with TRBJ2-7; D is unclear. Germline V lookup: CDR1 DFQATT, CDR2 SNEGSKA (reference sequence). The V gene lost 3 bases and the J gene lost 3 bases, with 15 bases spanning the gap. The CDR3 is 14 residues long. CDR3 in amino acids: CSASRASRGYEQYF. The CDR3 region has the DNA TGCAGTGCTAGTCGGGCTAGTCGCGGCTACGAGCAGTACTTC.

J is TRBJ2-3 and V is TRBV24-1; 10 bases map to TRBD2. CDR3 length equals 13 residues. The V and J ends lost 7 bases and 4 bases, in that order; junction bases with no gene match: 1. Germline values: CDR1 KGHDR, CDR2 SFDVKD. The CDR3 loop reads CATRGLAPDTQYF. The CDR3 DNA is TGTGCCACCAGGGGACTAGCGCCAGATACGCAGTATTTT.

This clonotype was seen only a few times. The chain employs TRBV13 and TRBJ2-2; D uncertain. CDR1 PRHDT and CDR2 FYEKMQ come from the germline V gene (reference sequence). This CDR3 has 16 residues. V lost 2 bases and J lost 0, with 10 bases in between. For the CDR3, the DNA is TGTGCCAGCAGCTTAAGCCCAGCGCCGAACACCGGGGAGCTGTTTTTT. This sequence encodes CASSLSPAPNTGELFF. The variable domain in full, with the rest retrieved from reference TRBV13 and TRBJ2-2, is AAGVIQSPRHLIKEKRETATLKCYPIPRHDTVYWYQQGPGQDPQFLISFYEKMQSDKGSIPDRFSAQQFSDYHSELNMSSLELGDSALYFCASSLSPAPNTGELFFGEGSRLTVL.

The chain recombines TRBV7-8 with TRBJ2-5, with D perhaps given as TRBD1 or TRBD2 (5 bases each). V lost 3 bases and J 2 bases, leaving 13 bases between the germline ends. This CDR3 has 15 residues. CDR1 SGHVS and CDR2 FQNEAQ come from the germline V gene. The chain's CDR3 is CASSFPGTVQETQYF. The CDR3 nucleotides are TGTGCCAGCAGCTTTCCCGGGACGGTTCAAGAGACCCAGTACTTC.